This entry is about one T cell receptor (beta chain). The target of this receptor is not known. Per-nucleotide qualities are absent, and no much larger clonotype sits a single base away. The immunoSEQ assay amplified TCRB CDR3 regions from 1.5 to 2.5 micrograms of genomic DNA, or from all available DNA when less than that amount was available. Multiplex PCR used 60 forward primers for TCR V beta segments and 13 reverse primers for J beta segments. Synthetic control templates were spiked into each sample at limiting dilution to estimate reads per starting template. Sequencing produced 87 bp reads on the Illumina HiSeq System. Regarding the original processing steps: PCR and sequencing errors were removed by a nearest neighbor algorithm that merged closely related sequences. TCR overlap was measured as the percentage of unique tumor TCR beta sequences that were also present in the peripheral blood of the same patient. TCRdb retrieved this table from immuneACCESS and kept in-frame rearrangements only. Not all clones are present; in checked studies, unresolved V genes account for under half, and no reason is known for the remainder. Clonal size and the V and J genes are those of that table, whereas D and trimming came from the DNA. The sample records 75,000 to 100,000 clones, over 60% of which are singletons. Roughly 5.6% of the sample belongs to the ten largest clones.

The data derive from a study of glioma-infiltrating T cells after dendritic cell vaccination (dated by TCRdb to about 2016). Background on the whole study: Of the roughly 15 glioblastoma patients in the cohort, all drawn from Phase I and II dendritic cell vaccination trials, 9 were newly diagnosed and 6 had recurrent disease. Between the early 2000s and the early 2010s, the patients were given dendritic cell vaccination pulsed with autologous tumor lysate. The vaccine consisted of monocyte-derived dendritic cells cultured less than nine days with IL-4 and GM-CSF, then pulsed overnight with autologous tumor lysate. Three intradermal dendritic cell vaccine injections were administered to patients at biweekly intervals in the arm below the axilla. Deep sequencing of TCR beta CDR3 regions was used to quantify tumor-infiltrating lymphocyte content and compare tumor and blood repertoires in dendritic cell-vaccinated glioblastoma patients. Survival after dendritic cell vaccination was correlated with TCR sequencing metrics, such as TIL content and the overlap between tumor and blood repertoires. Broad study findings and their caveats: TCR clonality showed no direct relationship with survival, which suggests that a diverse polyclonal response may be important. The cohort was small and heterogeneous, and full blood and tumor sets were available for few patients, with initial-recurrent tumor pairs available for even fewer patients. Higher estimated pretreatment TIL content predicted longer time to progression and overall survival after dendritic cell vaccination. The three-group TCR overlap response model was characterized as speculative, and prospective validation of the model was stated to be required.

Trimming takes 2 bases off V and 6 bases off J; junction bases not matched to a gene: 9. The germline V gene (reference sequence) specifies GTSNPN as CDR1 and SVGIG as CDR2. From the cysteine up to the phenylalanine, the CDR3 has a length of 15 residues. Only the CDR3 region is kept as DNA, spanning 45 bases read in frame from base 1. Patients were selected for having adequate residual fresh-frozen tumor tissue and more than two years of available survival data. An isocitrate dehydrogenase mutation was not carried by any of the glioblastoma patients, although molecular status was otherwise variable. PBMC collection took place before vaccination, two weeks after the third vaccination, and at tumor progression if progression occurred. Genomic DNA was extracted with the Qiagen DNeasy Blood extraction Kit.

The receptor comes from a human donor with glioblastoma. Sequenced here: blood, sampled before dendritic cell vaccination. Recombination connected TRBV30 to TRBJ2-7; 11 bases in between match TRBD1. Here the CDR3 is given as CAWSYGDRGAVEQYF. At the DNA level, the sequence is TGTGCCTGGAGTTACGGGGACAGGGGGGCGGTCGAGCAGTACTTC.